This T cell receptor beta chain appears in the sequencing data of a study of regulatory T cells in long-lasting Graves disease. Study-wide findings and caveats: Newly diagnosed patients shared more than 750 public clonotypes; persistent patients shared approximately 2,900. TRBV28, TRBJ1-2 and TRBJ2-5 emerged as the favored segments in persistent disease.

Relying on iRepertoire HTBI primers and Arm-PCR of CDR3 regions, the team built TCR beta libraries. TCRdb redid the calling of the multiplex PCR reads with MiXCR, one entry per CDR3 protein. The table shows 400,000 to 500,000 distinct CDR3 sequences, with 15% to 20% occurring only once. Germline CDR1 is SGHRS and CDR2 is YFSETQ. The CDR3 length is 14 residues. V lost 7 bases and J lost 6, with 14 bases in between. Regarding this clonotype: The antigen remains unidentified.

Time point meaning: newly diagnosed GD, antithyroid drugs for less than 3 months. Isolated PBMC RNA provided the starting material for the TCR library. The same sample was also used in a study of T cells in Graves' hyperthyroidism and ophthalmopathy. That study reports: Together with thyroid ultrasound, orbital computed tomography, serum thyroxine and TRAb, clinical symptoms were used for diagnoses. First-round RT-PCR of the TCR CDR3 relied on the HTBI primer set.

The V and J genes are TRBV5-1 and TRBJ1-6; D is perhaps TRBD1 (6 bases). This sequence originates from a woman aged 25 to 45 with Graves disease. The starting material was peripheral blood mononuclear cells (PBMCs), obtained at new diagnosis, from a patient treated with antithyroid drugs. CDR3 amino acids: CASSSRGGNSPLHF. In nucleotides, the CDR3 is TGCGCCAGCTCCTCGAGGGGGGGTAATTCACCCCTCCACTTT.